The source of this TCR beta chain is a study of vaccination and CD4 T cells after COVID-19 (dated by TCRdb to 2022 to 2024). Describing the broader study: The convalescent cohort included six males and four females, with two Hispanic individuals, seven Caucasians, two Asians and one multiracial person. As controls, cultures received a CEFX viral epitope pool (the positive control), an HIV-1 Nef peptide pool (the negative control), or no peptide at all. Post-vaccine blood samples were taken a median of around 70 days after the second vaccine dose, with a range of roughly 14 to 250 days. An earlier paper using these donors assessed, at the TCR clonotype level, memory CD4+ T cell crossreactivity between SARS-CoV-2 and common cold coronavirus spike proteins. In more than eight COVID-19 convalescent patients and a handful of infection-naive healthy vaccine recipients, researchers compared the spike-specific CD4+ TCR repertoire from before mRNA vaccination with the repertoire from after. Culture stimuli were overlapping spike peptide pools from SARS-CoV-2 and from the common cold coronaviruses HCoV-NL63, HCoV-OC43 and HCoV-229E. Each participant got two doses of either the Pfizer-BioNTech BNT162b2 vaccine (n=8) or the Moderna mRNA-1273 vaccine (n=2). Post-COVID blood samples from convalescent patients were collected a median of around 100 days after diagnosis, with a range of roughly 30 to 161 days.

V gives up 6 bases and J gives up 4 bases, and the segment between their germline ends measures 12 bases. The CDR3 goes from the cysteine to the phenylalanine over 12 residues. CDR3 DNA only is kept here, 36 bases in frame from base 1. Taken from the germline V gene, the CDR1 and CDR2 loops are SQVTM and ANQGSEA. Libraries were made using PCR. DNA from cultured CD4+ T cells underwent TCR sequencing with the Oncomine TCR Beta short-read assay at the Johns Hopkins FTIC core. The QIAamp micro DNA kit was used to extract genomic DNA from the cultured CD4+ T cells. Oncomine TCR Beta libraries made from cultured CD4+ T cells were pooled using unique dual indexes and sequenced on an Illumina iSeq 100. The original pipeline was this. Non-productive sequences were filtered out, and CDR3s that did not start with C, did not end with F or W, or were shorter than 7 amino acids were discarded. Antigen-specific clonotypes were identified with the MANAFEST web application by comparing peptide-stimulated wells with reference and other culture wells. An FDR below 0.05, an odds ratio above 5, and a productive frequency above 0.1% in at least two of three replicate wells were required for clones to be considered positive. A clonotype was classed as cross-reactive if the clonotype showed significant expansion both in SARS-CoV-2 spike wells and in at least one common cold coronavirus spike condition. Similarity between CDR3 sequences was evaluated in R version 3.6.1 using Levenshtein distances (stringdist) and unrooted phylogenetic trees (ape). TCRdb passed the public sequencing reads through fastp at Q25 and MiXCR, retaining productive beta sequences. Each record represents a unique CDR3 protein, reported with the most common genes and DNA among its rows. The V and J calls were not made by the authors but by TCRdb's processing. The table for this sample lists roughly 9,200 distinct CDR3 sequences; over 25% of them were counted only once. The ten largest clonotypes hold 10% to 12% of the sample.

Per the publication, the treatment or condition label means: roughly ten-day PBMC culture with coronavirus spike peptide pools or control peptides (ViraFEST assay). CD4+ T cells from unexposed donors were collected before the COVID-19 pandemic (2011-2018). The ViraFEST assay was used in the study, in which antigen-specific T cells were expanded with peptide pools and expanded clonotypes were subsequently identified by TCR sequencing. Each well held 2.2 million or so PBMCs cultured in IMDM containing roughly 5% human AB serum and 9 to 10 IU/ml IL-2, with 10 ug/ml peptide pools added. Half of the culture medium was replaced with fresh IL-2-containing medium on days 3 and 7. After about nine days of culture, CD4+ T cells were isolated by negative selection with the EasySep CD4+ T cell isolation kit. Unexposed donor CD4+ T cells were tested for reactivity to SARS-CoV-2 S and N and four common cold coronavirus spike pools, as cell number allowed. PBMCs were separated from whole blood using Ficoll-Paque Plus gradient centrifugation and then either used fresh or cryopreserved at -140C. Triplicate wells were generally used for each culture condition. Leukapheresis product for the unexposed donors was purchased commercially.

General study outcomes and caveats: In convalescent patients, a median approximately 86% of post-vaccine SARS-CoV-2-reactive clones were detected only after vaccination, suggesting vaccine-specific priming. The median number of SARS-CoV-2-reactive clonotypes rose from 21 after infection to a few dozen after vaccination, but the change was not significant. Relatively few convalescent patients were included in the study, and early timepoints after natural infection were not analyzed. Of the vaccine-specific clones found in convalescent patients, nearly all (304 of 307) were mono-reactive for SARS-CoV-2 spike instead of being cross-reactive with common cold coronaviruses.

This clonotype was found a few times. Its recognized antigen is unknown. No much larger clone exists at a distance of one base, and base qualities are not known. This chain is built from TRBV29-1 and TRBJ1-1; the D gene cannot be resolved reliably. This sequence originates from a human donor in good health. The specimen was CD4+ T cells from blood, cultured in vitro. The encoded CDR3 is CSVSSLATEAFF. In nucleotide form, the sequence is TGCAGCGTATCCAGCTTGGCCACTGAAGCTTTCTTT.